This T cell receptor beta chain was identified in a study of T cell responses to AZD1222 COVID-19 vaccine. CDR3 length: 15 amino acids. Germline assignment: CDR1 SGHRS and CDR2 YFSETQ. V trimming: 4 bases; J trimming: 2 bases; junction bases outside the gene matches: 7. Repertoires were generated with immunoSEQ multiplex PCR, while TCRdb's copy carries only in-frame clones and drops some. The data contain around 200,000 clones, around 90% of them singletons. Sequenced material: peripheral blood, taken 28 days after the second AZD1222 dose. The chain has TRBV5-1 and TRBJ2-3, with 7 bases lining up with TRBD1. This TCR derives from an adult who received the AZD1222 COVID-19 vaccine. For the CDR3, the DNA is TGCGCCAGCAGCCAGAGGACAGGATCCACAGATACGCAGTATTTT. This translates into CASSQRTGSTDTQYF.